One and the same sample provided the 27 T cell receptor beta chains below, sequenced in a study of CD8 T cells in ankylosing spondylitis. TCRdb recomputed calls from the 5' RACE reads with MiXCR, one row per CDR3 protein. The repertoire holds around 140,000 distinct CDR3 sequences, with roughly an eighth as singletons. The source material was blood, either unsorted or a sorted T cell fraction (not recorded which). The receptors stem from a female donor with ankylosing spondylitis or in good health (not recorded which).

V and J are TRBV2 and TRBJ2-7; D call uncertain. Germline CDR1 and CDR2: SNHLY and FYNNEI. The CDR3 is 14 amino acids. The V end lost 4 bases, the J end lost 3 bases, and 13 bases lay between the germline ends. The DNA of the CDR3 is TGTGCCAGCAGTGGGGTCAGTGGATACTACGAGCAGTACTTC. Protein: CASSGVSGYYEQYF.

This clonotype was seen at least ten times. This chain links TRBV5-1 with TRBJ1-2, with TRBD1 matching 7 bases. The CDR3 sequence is 15 residues long. Trimming removed 4 bases from V and 1 base from J; junction bases left unmatched: 7. Germline V gene data show CDR1 as SGHRS and CDR2 as YFSETQ. The CDR3 loop is CASSPGQANNYGYTF. The CDR3 DNA reads TGCGCCAGCAGCCCCGGACAGGCAAATAACTATGGCTACACCTTC.

This clonotype was recorded at least ten times. The CDR3 DNA reads as TGTGCCAGCAGCCAGGGGGGACAGATCCTCACAGATACGCAGTATTTT. Its translation: CASSQGGQILTDTQYF. The genes are TRBV3-1 and TRBJ2-3; D perhaps matches TRBD1 (7 bases). Germline assignment: CDR1 LGHDT and CDR2 YNNKEL (reference sequence). This CDR3 is 16 amino acids long. The V end was cut by 3 bases, the J end by 2 bases, with 15 bases between.

This clonotype appeared many times. J is TRBJ1-3 and V is TRBV28; D gene uncertain. Per germline, CDR1 MDHEN and CDR2 SYDVKM. The CDR3 extends over 15 amino acids. V lost 10 bases to trimming and J lost 4 bases, with 20 bases between them. CDR3 sequence: CATHPSLTSGNTIYF. CDR3 nucleotide sequence: TGTGCCACCCACCCATCCCTAACTTCGGGAAACACCATATATTTT. The whole variable domain, remainder taken from reference TRBV28 and TRBJ1-3, is DVKVTQSSRYLVKRTGEKVFLECVQDMDHENMFWYRQDPGLGLRLIYFSYDVKMKEKGDIPEGYSVSREKKERFSLILESASTNQTSMYLCATHPSLTSGNTIYFGEGSWLTVV.

This clonotype was detected ten times or more. The genes are TRBV12-3 or TRBV12-4 and TRBJ2-7; D not resolved. The CDR3 consists of 14 residues. With 5 bases removed from V and 3 bases from J, the gap between germline ends came to 14 bases. This CDR3 reads CASSPGAPHYEQYF. For the CDR3, the DNA is TGTGCCAGCAGTCCTGGTGCGCCACACTACGAGCAGTACTTC.

This clonotype was counted ten times or more. The rearrangement links TRBV6-1 to TRBJ1-2, with unresolved D. V dropped 3 bases and J dropped 4 bases, with 9 bases sitting between them. Germline loops: CDR1 MNHNS, CDR2 SASEGT. The CDR3 length is 13 residues. This CDR3 reads CASSEIYSYGYTF. CDR3 nucleotides: TGTGCCAGCAGTGAGATTTACAGCTATGGCTACACCTTC.

In this sample, this clonotype turned up many times. CDR3 sequence reads: CASSLEMDYGYTF. In nucleotides, the CDR3 is TGTGCCAGCAGCTTAGAGATGGACTATGGCTACACCTTC. This rearrangement joins TRBV7-9 to TRBJ1-2; D remains ambiguous. The CDR3 sequence is 13 residues long. V dropped 1 base and J dropped 3 bases, with 6 bases sitting between them. Germline CDR1 is SEHNR and CDR2 is FQNEAQ (reference sequence).

This clonotype was counted ten times or more. This chain connects TRBV18 to TRBJ2-7; D perhaps matches TRBD2 (5 bases). CDR1 is KGHSH, CDR2 LQKENI, per germline. The V and J ends lost 1 base and 3 bases respectively, with 13 bases between them. The CDR3 has 15 residues. Here the CDR3 reads CASSPLDLGSYEQYF. The CDR3 DNA reads TGTGCCAGCTCACCACTCGACTTAGGGAGCTACGAGCAGTACTTC.

The chain links TRBV28 to TRBJ2-7; TRBD2 is a possible D gene (6 bases). Trimming removed 0 bases at V and 4 bases at J, with 16 bases between. Germline V gives CDR1 MDHEN, CDR2 SYDVKM. This CDR3 is built from 16 residues. The CDR3 region is CASSLWRGGAGYEQYF. In DNA, the CDR3 is TGTGCCAGCAGTTTATGGAGAGGAGGGGCGGGGTACGAGCAGTACTTC. The variable domain in full, with the rest retrieved from reference TRBV28 and TRBJ2-7, is DVKVTQSSRYLVKRTGEKVFLECVQDMDHENMFWYRQDPGLGLRLIYFSYDVKMKEKGDIPEGYSVSREKKERFSLILESASTNQTSMYLCASSLWRGGAGYEQYFGPGTRLTVT.

This clonotype has a count of ten or more. V gene TRBV29-1 combines with J gene TRBJ1-2; 11 bases are a match to TRBD1. Germline V gene sequence: CDR1 SQVTM, CDR2 ANQGSEA. V was pared by 2 bases and J by 7 bases, with 12 bases of the junction left unmatched. The CDR3 covers 16 residues. The CDR3 loop is CSVEPDRGQFGGGYTF. The DNA of the CDR3 is TGCAGCGTTGAACCGGACAGGGGGCAGTTCGGAGGTGGCTACACCTTC.

A remark on this clonotype: A much larger clonotype is one base distant, so this may be a read error. In this CDR3 the conserved last residue, phenylalanine or tryptophan, is missing, so a read error is likely. This chain connects TRBV24-1 to TRBJ2-1, with D tentatively TRBD1 (6 bases). Germline V gene sequence: CDR1 KGHDR, CDR2 SFDVKD. V was cut by 9 bases and J by 7 bases, with 12 bases left in between. The CDR3 is 12 amino acids. The CDR3 sequence: CATSRGWNEQFL. The CDR3, as DNA: TGTGCCACCTCTAGGGGGTGGAATGAGCAGTTCTTG.

In this sample, this clonotype turned up many times. This chain connects TRBV20-1 to TRBJ2-7; weak D call: TRBD1 (6 bases). V was trimmed by 5 bases and J by 4 bases, leaving 12 bases between them. The germline V gene encodes CDR1 DFQATT and CDR2 SNEGSKA (reference sequence). The CDR3 extends over 12 amino acids. The CDR3 loop is CSAPVQGYEQYF. In nucleotides, the CDR3 is TGCAGTGCTCCCGTACAGGGTTACGAGCAGTACTTC.

This rearrangement joins TRBV5-1 to TRBJ2-2; D remains unclear. This CDR3 is built from 12 residues. The germline V gene has CDR1 SGHRS and CDR2 YFSETQ. V lost 7 bases and J 1 base, leaving 5 bases between the germline ends. The DNA of the CDR3 is TGCGCCAGCCATTGGAACACCGGGGAGCTGTTTTTT. Encoded protein: CASHWNTGELFF.

The chain uses TRBV29-1 and TRBJ1-2; TRBD1 matches at 9 bases. This CDR3 has 14 residues. The germline gives CDR1 SQVTM, CDR2 ANQGSEA. V lost 7 bases, J lost 0 bases, and 6 bases stayed unmatched. Written as DNA, the CDR3 is TGCAGCGCCGCCGGGACAGGGTCTAACTATGGCTACACCTTC. It yields the protein CSAAGTGSNYGYTF.

This clonotype showed up many times. The V gene is TRBV5-1, the J gene TRBJ1-1; no firm D call. Germline lookup yields CDR1 SGHRS and CDR2 YFSETQ. Trimming removed 3 bases from V and 1 base from J, with 1 base in between. CDR3 length equals 11 residues. In DNA, the CDR3 is TGCGCCAGCAGCTCGAACACTGAAGCTTTCTTT. Translating it yields CASSSNTEAFF.

This clonotype was observed many times. The rearrangement joins TRBV7-2 to TRBJ1-5; 7 nucleotides align to TRBD1. Germline assignment: CDR1 SGHTA and CDR2 FQGNSA. After removal of 5 bases from V and 6 bases from J, the junction contained 7 bases not matched to a gene. This CDR3 has 14 residues. The CDR3 coding sequence is TGTGCCAGCAGCCCCCGGACAGGCGGTCAGCCCCAGCATTTT. It encodes CASSPRTGGQPQHF. Full variable domain (outside the CDR3, taken from reference TRBV7-2 and TRBJ1-5): GAGVSQSPSNKVTEKGKDVELRCDPISGHTALYWYRQSLGQGLEFLIYFQGNSAPDKSGLPSDRFSAERTGGSVSTLTIQRTQQEDSAVYLCASSPRTGGQPQHFGDGTRLSIL.

Ten or more counts support this clonotype. This chain links TRBV5-1 with TRBJ1-2, with no clear D. Deletions cut 4 bases from V and 4 bases from J, with 11 bases between. Germline values: CDR1 SGHRS, CDR2 YFSETQ. This CDR3 is built from 13 residues. CDR3 region: CASSPDRSYGYTF. The CDR3 DNA is TGCGCCAGCAGCCCTGACCGGTCCTATGGCTACACCTTC.

This clonotype was picked up many times. V gene TRBV5-1 combines with J gene TRBJ1-4, with D hard to call. The germline gives CDR1 SGHRS, CDR2 YFSETQ. V shed 5 bases and J shed 0 bases, with 11 bases lying between them. The CDR3 has 15 amino acids. The CDR3: CASSQQSATNEKLFF. CDR3 in DNA: TGCGCCAGCAGTCAACAGTCCGCAACTAATGAAAAACTGTTTTTT.

This clonotype showed up many times. The CDR3 sequence: CSVQRGLNNEQFF. CDR3 sequence (DNA): TGCAGCGTTCAAAGGGGACTCAACAATGAGCAGTTCTTC. The V call is TRBV29-1, the J call TRBJ2-1, with D maybe TRBD2 (6 bases). Germline assignment: CDR1 SQVTM and CDR2 ANQGSEA. CDR3 length: 13 residues. V was cut by 5 bases and J by 5 bases, with 13 bases left in between.

This clonotype was recorded at least ten times. This chain's CDR3 is CASSPRGVRQGKATGELFF. The CDR3 DNA is TGTGCCAGTAGTCCCCGAGGGGTAAGGCAGGGGAAAGCTACCGGGGAGCTGTTTTTT. The chain carries TRBV19 and TRBJ2-2; possible D gene TRBD1, 6 bases. V lost 5 bases to trimming and J lost 5 bases, with 27 bases between them. From germline, CDR1 is LNHDA and CDR2 SQIVND (reference sequence). This CDR3 region has 19 residues.

The V and J genes are TRBV5-1 and TRBJ2-2, with a weak D call TRBD2 (5 bases). This CDR3 comprises 16 residues. Trimming left V 3 bases short and J 2 bases short, with 14 bases between. Looked up from germline, CDR1 is SGHRS and CDR2 is YFSETQ. CDR3 residues: CASSSRTSANTGELFF. DNA for the CDR3: TGCGCCAGCAGCTCACGGACTTCTGCAAACACCGGGGAGCTGTTTTTT.

This clonotype was observed a few times. The genes are TRBV2 and TRBJ2-3, with D uncertain. Per germline, CDR1 SNHLY and CDR2 FYNNEI. Trimming took off 7 bases at V and 2 bases at J, with 13 bases between the two ends. The CDR3 is 14 amino acids. This CDR3 is CASIWTSTTDTQYF. CDR3 nucleotides: TGTGCCAGCATTTGGACGTCTACCACAGATACGCAGTATTTT.

With respect to this clonotype: The junction differs from germline at one of its ends, possibly a read error. The V and J genes are TRBV5-1 and TRBJ1-4; maybe TRBD1 (5 bases). The CDR3 length is 14 residues. CDR1 and CDR2 from the germline V gene are SGHRS and YFSETQ. CDR3 sequence (DNA): TGCGCCAGCAACTTGGACTCAGGGAATGAAAAACTGTTTTTT. Translated: CASNLDSGNEKLFF.

Concerning this clonotype: A much larger clone lies one base from this, so it may be a read error. The genes are TRBV13 and TRBJ2-7, with D tentatively TRBD1 or TRBD2 (5 bases each). This CDR3 has 15 amino acids. Trimming took 6 bases from V and 5 from J, leaving 20 bases between them. Germline V CDR1 and CDR2: PRHDT, FYEKMQ (reference sequence). CDR3 nucleotides: TGTGCCAGCAGTCGATGGACATCGGGGACCCACGAGCAGTACTTC. Protein: CASSRWTSGTHEQYF.

The table lists this clonotype with many counts. V is TRBV5-6 and J is TRBJ1-1, with D unresolved. V lost 2 bases to trimming and J lost 11 bases, with 13 bases between them. Germline CDR1 and CDR2: SGHDT and YYEEEE. The CDR3 loop spans 12 amino acids. In nucleotides, the CDR3 is TGTGCCAGCAGCTTTGGCGATGGTCGGGCTTTCTTT. It codes for CASSFGDGRAFF.

The gene calls are TRBV10-2 and TRBJ2-3; weak D call: TRBD2 (6 bases). The CDR3 length is 14 residues. Trimming pared 1 base from V and 2 bases from J, leaving 7 bases between. Germline CDR1 reads WSHSY; CDR2 reads SAAADI. The CDR3 loop reads CASSEWRVTDTQYF. The CDR3 nucleotides are TGCGCCAGCAGTGAGTGGAGGGTCACAGATACGCAGTATTTT.

There are many counts of this clonotype. The J gene is TRBJ1-3, the V gene TRBV7-9; D remains ambiguous. V lost 6 bases and J lost 1, with 16 bases in between. The CDR3 consists of 16 residues. Germline lookup yields CDR1 SEHNR and CDR2 FQNEAQ (reference sequence). The DNA of the CDR3 is TGTGCCAGCAGTTTGGACCCCGGAGGGTCTGGAAACACCATATATTTT. Translating gives CASSLDPGGSGNTIYF.